This passage covers 11 T cell receptor beta chains from one sample sequenced in a study of cytomegalovirus exposure and HLA in healthy donors. The PCR had 60 Vbeta and 13 Jbeta primers. Assay used: immunoSEQ multiplex PCR; TCRdb lists only in-frame clones, some missing. The table includes around 150,000 clones, under 75% detected once. Sequencing used PBMCs. Receptors originate from a man between 35 and 55 years old in good health and CMV-seropositive.

The genes are TRBV21-1 and TRBJ1-1. TRBV21-1 is recorded as a pseudogene. The CDR3 runs 15 residues. The CDR3 bases are TGTGCCAGGTTCAAAGGGCAGGAGGGGAACACTGAAGCTTTCTTT. This translates into CARFKGQEGNTEAFF.

The rearrangement links TRBV19 to TRBJ1-6; TRBD1 aligns across 8 bases. Germline trimming cut 0 bases from V and 9 bases from J; bases unmatched to any gene: 13. This CDR3 spans 18 amino acids. Germline V gives CDR1 LNHDA, CDR2 SQIVND (reference sequence). CDR3 sequence reads: CASSIDLRLARGLSPLHF. The DNA of the CDR3 is TGTGCCAGTAGTATAGATCTCCGCCTTGCCAGGGGGCTTTCACCCCTCCACTTT.

This CDR3 reads CAARDRDNQPQHF. The DNA of the CDR3 is TGTGCCGCCAGGGATAGGGACAATCAGCCCCAGCATTTT. The chain combines TRBV28 with TRBJ1-5, with TRBD1 as a possible D gene (5 bases). CDR1 is MDHEN, CDR2 SYDVKM, per germline. Deletions cut 11 bases from V and 3 bases from J, with 14 bases between. The CDR3 contains 13 residues.

The chain couples TRBV4-1 to TRBJ2-1; D not resolved. The germline V gene encodes CDR1 MGHRA and CDR2 YSYEKL. V was clipped by 0 bases and J by 0 bases, with 9 bases between them. The CDR3 sequence is 16 residues long. In nucleotides, the CDR3 is TGCGCCAGCAGCCAAGATAGTGGTTCCTCCTACAATGAGCAGTTCTTC. As protein: CASSQDSGSSYNEQFF.

The chain has TRBV5-1 and TRBJ1-2; D may be TRBD1 (5 bases). Trimming took 4 bases from V and 1 from J, leaving 20 bases between them. Per germline, CDR1 SGHRS and CDR2 YFSETQ. The CDR3 loop spans 17 amino acids. CDR3 coding DNA: TGCGCCAGCAGCCCCAACTCCTGGGGCGGGAATAACTATGGCTACACCTTC. This gives the protein CASSPNSWGGNNYGYTF.

The table lists this clone with a count of one. Distinct nucleotide sequences in the sample also encode this CDR3. V and J are TRBV6-5 and TRBJ1-5; D remains unclear. Germline V CDR1 and CDR2: MNHEY, SVGAGI. V was pared by 5 bases and J by 0 bases, with 11 bases between. CDR3 length equals 15 residues. This chain's CDR3 is CASSPAGNSNQPQHF. CDR3 sequence (DNA): TGTGCCAGCAGTCCCGCGGGAAATAGCAATCAGCCCCAGCATTTT.

This clone is a singleton in its sample. In DNA, the CDR3 is TGTGCCAGCAAGGCGGGCTCTGGAAACACCATATATTTT. It encodes CASKAGSGNTIYF. The J gene is TRBJ1-3, the V gene TRBV2; D is unresolved. V was trimmed by 7 bases and J by 0 bases, leaving 7 bases between them. The CDR3 sequence is 13 residues long. The germline V gene has CDR1 SNHLY and CDR2 FYNNEI.

This clone was seen only a few times. The rearrangement uses TRBV21-1 and TRBJ1-2. TRBV21-1 is described as a pseudogene. The CDR3 covers 18 residues. This CDR3 reads CASSKEEARAPPNYGYTF. CDR3 nucleotides: TGTGCCAGCAGCAAAGAAGAGGCGAGGGCCCCTCCTAACTATGGCTACACCTTC.

This clone was observed once. The rearrangement links TRBV11-1 to TRBJ1-1, with TRBD1 as a possible D gene (6 bases). V was pared by 1 base and J by 0 bases, with 9 bases between. The germline CDR1 and CDR2 sequences are SGHAT and FQDESV (reference sequence). This CDR3 is 15 amino acids long. In DNA, the CDR3 is TGTGCCAGCAGCTTAGGTCACAGGGTGAACACTGAAGCTTTCTTT. The encoded protein is CASSLGHRVNTEAFF.

Points on this clone: This specimen includes other DNA sequences encoding the same CDR3. This chain uses TRBV7-9 with TRBJ2-5, with 11 positions matching TRBD2. Per germline, CDR1 SEHNR and CDR2 FQNEAQ (reference sequence). The CDR3 covers 15 residues. Trimming took 3 bases from V and 4 from J; bases not matched to a gene: 4. The CDR3 DNA reads TGTGCCAGCAGCTTCCTAGCGGGGGGAGGAGAGACCCAGTACTTC. Its translation: CASSFLAGGGETQYF.

The chain is built from TRBV5-1 and TRBJ2-7; TRBD1 aligns across 7 bases. The CDR3 covers 15 residues. CDR1 is SGHRS, CDR2 YFSETQ, per germline. V was clipped by 0 bases and J by 3 bases; unmatched bases: 6. The CDR3: CASSLAPGQSYEQYF. CDR3 DNA: TGCGCCAGCAGCTTGGCCCCGGGACAGAGCTACGAGCAGTACTTC.